These 17 T cell receptor beta chains share one sample of origin, sequenced in a study of cytomegalovirus exposure and HLA in healthy donors (dated by TCRdb to 2015 to 2018). Library prep was done by the immunoSEQ multiplex PCR assay. For the multiplex PCR, a mixture combining 60 forward primers for TCR Vbeta segments and 13 reverse primers for TCR Jbeta segments was used. What TCRdb holds here is the immuneACCESS table cut down to in-frame rearrangements. Part of the clones is not present; checked against another copy, under half of the missing clones reflect an unresolved V gene, and the others are unexplained. The sample table contains about 130,000 clones; only one count was recorded for over 60% of them. Around 3.1% of the sample is taken by the ten largest. Material for sequencing was PBMCs. The receptors were gathered from a man between 40 and 49 years old in good health and CMV-seronegative.

The J gene is TRBJ2-2, the V gene TRBV18, with TRBD1 matching 9 bases. V lost 0 bases and J lost 5; bases outside the gene matches: 4. CDR3 length equals 16 residues. CDR1 is KGHSH, CDR2 LQKENI, per germline. Here the CDR3 DNA reads TGTGCCAGCTCACCACCGGGACAGGGTCGTACCGGGGAGCTGTTTTTT. Residues: CASSPPGQGRTGELFF.

The chain is built from TRBV4-3 and TRBJ2-1; tentatively, D is TRBD2 (7 bases). CDR3 size: 15 residues. The germline V and J ends were trimmed by 0 bases and 9 bases, with 15 bases remaining between them. CDR1 and CDR2 from the germline V gene are LGHNA and YSLEER. The CDR3 DNA reads TGCGCCAGCAGCCAAGATTGGGGGGGCCGGGGTGAGCAGTTCTTC. This gives the protein CASSQDWGGRGEQFF.

CDR3 region: CASSLGDRGRYEQFF. The CDR3 DNA is TGTGCCAGCAGCTTGGGGGACAGGGGGCGATATGAGCAGTTCTTC. The chain has TRBV5-4 and TRBJ2-1; 12 bases are a match to TRBD1. The CDR3 length is 15 residues. Unmatched junction bases numbered 3, after V lost 0 bases and J lost 8 bases. The germline CDR1 and CDR2 sequences are SGHNT and YYREEE (reference sequence).

V and J are TRBV9 and TRBJ1-6; 7 bases match TRBD1. V lost 7 bases and J lost 6; bases outside the gene matches: 7. Germline assignment: CDR1 SGDLS and CDR2 YYNGEE. This CDR3 region has 14 residues. CDR3: CASARQGGNSPLHF. The CDR3 DNA follows: TGTGCCAGCGCCAGACAGGGCGGTAATTCACCCCTCCACTTT. Combining the CDR3 with reference TRBV9 and TRBJ1-6 gives the whole variable domain DSGVTQTPKHLITATGQRVTLRCSPRSGDLSVYWYQQSLDQGLQFLIQYYNGEERAKGNILERFSAQQFPDLHSELNLSSLELGDSALYFCASARQGGNSPLHFGNGTRLTVT.

CDR3 loop: CASSDQRGEQFF. The CDR3 DNA reads TGTGCCAGCAGTGACCAAAGGGGTGAGCAGTTCTTC. The rearrangement joins TRBV6-4 to TRBJ2-1, with a weak D call TRBD1 (5 bases). CDR1 MRHNA and CDR2 SNTAGT come from the germline V gene. Trimming removed 2 bases at V and 9 bases at J, with 8 bases between. The CDR3 has 12 amino acids.

CDR3 bases: TGTGCCAGCAGCCCGGGACTACGGATTCACGAGCAGTACTTC. Translation gives CASSPGLRIHEQYF. This chain joins TRBV27 and TRBJ2-7; 7 bases agree with TRBD2. Per the germline V gene, CDR1 is MNHEY and CDR2 is SMNVEV (reference sequence). V shed 6 bases and J 5 bases; nucleotides not matched to a gene: 10. The CDR3 is made up of 14 amino acids.

The rearrangement links TRBV4-3 to TRBJ2-5; TRBD2 agrees at 12 bases. The CDR3 covers 18 residues. The germline V gene encodes CDR1 LGHNA and CDR2 YSLEER. V was clipped by 0 bases and J by 4 bases; unmatched bases: 9. The CDR3 protein is CASSQDRLAGGRGETQYF. CDR3 sequence (DNA): TGCGCCAGCAGCCAAGATCGGCTAGCGGGAGGGCGGGGAGAGACCCAGTACTTC.

V and J are TRBV5-4 and TRBJ2-1; D is perhaps TRBD2 (6 bases). The CDR3 totals 16 residues. V lost 5 bases, J lost 3 bases, and 18 bases lay in between. Per germline, CDR1 SGHNT and CDR2 YYREEE (reference sequence). The DNA for the CDR3 is TGTGCCAGCAGGAGCCAAGTAGCGGAGCGCTACAATGAGCAGTTCTTC. Translating it yields CASRSQVAERYNEQFF.

The rearrangement uses TRBV6-5 and TRBJ2-7; TRBD1 aligns across 8 bases. Germline V gene sequence: CDR1 MNHEY, CDR2 SVGAGI. Germline trimming cut 6 bases from V and 4 bases from J; bases unmatched to any gene: 8. The CDR3 covers 14 residues. The CDR3 DNA follows: TGTGCCAGCAGCCGGACAGGGCCTTTTTACGAGCAGTACTTC. Its protein product is CASSRTGPFYEQYF.

The chain combines TRBV27 with TRBJ2-2, with 11 bases aligning to TRBD2. The CDR3 is 17 residues long. V trimming: 2 bases; J trimming: 6 bases; junction bases outside the gene matches: 8. The germline V gene has CDR1 MNHEY and CDR2 SMNVEV (reference sequence). In nucleotides, the CDR3 is TGTGCCAGCAGTTTAAATGGACTAGCGGGTTGGGCCGGGGAGCTGTTTTTT. Its translation is CASSLNGLAGWAGELFF.

This clone occurred once. The chain's CDR3 is CASRTGQGRYQPQHF. The CDR3 DNA sequence: TGTGCCAGTAGGACCGGACAGGGGAGGTACCAGCCCCAGCATTTT. This chain links TRBV19 with TRBJ1-5; TRBD1 aligns across 9 bases. CDR3 length equals 15 residues. V trimming: 6 bases; J trimming: 7 bases; junction bases outside the gene matches: 10. Germline CDR1 reads LNHDA; CDR2 reads SQIVND (reference sequence). Full variable domain (rest looked up from reference TRBV19 and TRBJ1-5): DGGITQSPKYLFRKEGQNVTLSCEQNLNHDAMYWYRQDPGQGLRLIYYSQIVNDFQKGDIAEGYSVSREKKESFPLTVTSAQKNPTAFYLCASRTGQGRYQPQHFGDGTRLSIL.

This sequence joins TRBV5-6 and TRBJ2-1, with TRBD1 as a possible D gene (6 bases). CDR1 is SGHDT, CDR2 YYEEEE, per germline. V was shortened by 4 bases and J by 7 bases, with 21 bases between the two germline ends. This CDR3 has 16 amino acids. CDR3 nucleotides: TGTGCCAGCAGCCCTCCTTGGGGTGGGGGCATTAATGAGCAGTTCTTC. Translation gives CASSPPWGGGINEQFF.

The V call is TRBV9, the J call TRBJ1-1; D is ambiguous. The germline gives CDR1 SGDLS, CDR2 YYNGEE. V was clipped by 4 bases and J by 1 base, with 8 bases between them. The CDR3 spans 13 residues. The CDR3 DNA sequence: TGTGCCAGCAGCCAATCCGGGAACACTGAAGCTTTCTTT. This gives the protein CASSQSGNTEAFF.

Here the CDR3 reads CASSGRGSSYNEQFF. CDR3 sequence (DNA): TGTGCCAGCAGCGGTCGCGGGAGCTCCTACAATGAGCAGTTCTTC. The chain is built from TRBV9 and TRBJ2-1, with 7 bases lining up with TRBD2. The trim removed 3 bases at V and 0 bases at J, leaving 3 bases unmatched. CDR1 and CDR2 from the germline V gene are SGDLS and YYNGEE. The CDR3 sequence is 15 residues long.

This clone was observed once. This rearrangement joins TRBV9 to TRBJ2-3; D gene uncertain. The CDR3 runs 12 residues. V was cut by 0 bases and J by 3 bases, with 2 bases left in between. CDR1 is SGDLS and CDR2 is YYNGEE in the germline V gene. CDR3 residues: CASSVATDTQYF. The CDR3 DNA reads TGTGCCAGCAGCGTAGCAACAGATACGCAGTATTTT.

This clone has just a few counts. The rearrangement links TRBV11-3 to TRBJ1-2; D unclear. This CDR3 has 14 residues. V lost 1 base to trimming and J lost 1 base, with 7 bases between them. Germline V gene lookup returns CDR1 SGHNT and CDR2 YENEEA. As DNA, the CDR3 is TGTGCCAGCAGCTTAGTTGGCCGTAACTATGGCTACACCTTC. This translates into CASSLVGRNYGYTF.

The gene calls are TRBV27 and TRBJ2-7; 8 nucleotides align to TRBD1. Germline CDR1 and CDR2: MNHEY and SMNVEV (reference sequence). V shed 8 bases and J 7 bases; nucleotides not matched to a gene: 13. The CDR3 consists of 14 residues. CDR3 sequence: CASGKFQGAGEQYF. The CDR3 DNA follows: TGTGCCAGCGGAAAGTTCCAGGGGGCAGGGGAGCAGTACTTC.